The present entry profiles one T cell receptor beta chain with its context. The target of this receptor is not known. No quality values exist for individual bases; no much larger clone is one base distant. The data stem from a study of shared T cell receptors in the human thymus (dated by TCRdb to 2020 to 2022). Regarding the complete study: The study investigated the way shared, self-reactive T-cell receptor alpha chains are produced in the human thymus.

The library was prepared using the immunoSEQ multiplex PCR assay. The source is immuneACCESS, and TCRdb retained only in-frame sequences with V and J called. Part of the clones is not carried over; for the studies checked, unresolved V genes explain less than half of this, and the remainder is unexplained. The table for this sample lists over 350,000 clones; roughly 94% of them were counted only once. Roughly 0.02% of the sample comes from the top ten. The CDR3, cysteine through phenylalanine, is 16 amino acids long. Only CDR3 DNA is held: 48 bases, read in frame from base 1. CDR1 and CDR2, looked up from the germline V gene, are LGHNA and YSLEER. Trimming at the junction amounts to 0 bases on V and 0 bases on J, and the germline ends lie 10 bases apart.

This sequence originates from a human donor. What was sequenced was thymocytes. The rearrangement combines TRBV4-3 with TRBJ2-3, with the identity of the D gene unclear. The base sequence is TGCGCCAGCAGCCAAGACAAGCCAGCTAGCACAGATACGCAGTATTTT. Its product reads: CASSQDKPASTDTQYF.